The 21 T cell receptor beta chains listed next were all sequenced from one sample in a study of blood T cell repertoires in COVID-19. Clones were sequenced by immunoSEQ multiplex PCR, and TCRdb holds only the in-frame ones, with some missing. The sample has 90,000 to 150,000 clones, approximately 90% seen once. Sequencing was carried out using peripheral blood. All receptors come from a human donor with acute or convalescent COVID-19. The donor label of this sample is uncertain.

The V call is TRBV5-1, the J call TRBJ1-2; TRBD1 might be the D (6 bases). Germline V gives CDR1 SGHRS, CDR2 YFSETQ. V was pared by 4 bases and J by 2 bases, with 12 bases between. This CDR3 has 14 residues. The CDR3, as DNA: TGCGCCAGCAGCCCGTCAGGGGAGAACTATGGCTACACCTTC. The encoded protein is CASSPSGENYGYTF.

The chain employs TRBV2 and TRBJ1-2; no clear D. Germline V lookup: CDR1 SNHLY, CDR2 FYNNEI. The CDR3 has 13 residues. Trimming stripped 5 bases from V and 0 bases from J, with 7 bases between. Written as DNA, the CDR3 is TGTGCCAGCAGTAAGCCCCCTAACTATGGCTACACCTTC. This translates into CASSKPPNYGYTF.

The rearrangement uses TRBV7-9 and TRBJ1-1; 9 bases map to TRBD1. Germline CDR1 and CDR2: SEHNR and FQNEAQ (reference sequence). V lost 5 bases to trimming and J lost 4 bases; unmatched junction nucleotides: 8. This CDR3 comprises 15 residues. CDR3 loop: CASSPWTGVGTEAFF. CDR3 coding DNA: TGTGCCAGCAGCCCGTGGACAGGGGTTGGCACTGAAGCTTTCTTT.

This rearrangement joins TRBV4-3 to TRBJ2-7; 10 nucleotides agree with TRBD2. The CDR3 runs 17 residues. With 2 bases clipped from V and 3 bases from J, the junction kept 10 bases outside the gene matches. CDR1 LGHNA and CDR2 YSLEER come from the germline V gene. The DNA of the CDR3 is TGCGCCAGCAGCCAAATCATTTCTAGCGGGGGATTCTACGAGCAGTACTTC. It translates to CASSQIISSGGFYEQYF.

The chain employs TRBV5-1 and TRBJ1-1; TRBD1 matches 8 bases. CDR1 and CDR2 (germline): SGHRS, YFSETQ. The CDR3 consists of 14 residues. J lost 0 bases, V lost 5 bases, and 3 bases had no gene match. The CDR3: CASSRTGMNTEAFF. The CDR3 DNA sequence: TGCGCCAGCAGTCGGACAGGGATGAACACTGAAGCTTTCTTT.

V usage is TRBV3-1 (or the pseudogene TRBV3-2) and J usage is TRBJ1-4, with D possibly matching TRBD1 (5 bases). Germline CDR1 is LGHDT and CDR2 is YNNKEL (reference sequence). The ends were cut back, 3 bases at V and 0 bases at J, with 17 bases in the middle. The CDR3 covers 18 residues. CDR3 region: CASSHRPAGTPTNEKLFF. CDR3 sequence (DNA): TGTGCCAGCAGCCATCGCCCGGCAGGGACTCCAACTAATGAAAAACTGTTTTTT.

V usage is TRBV7-9 and J usage is TRBJ1-4, with D uncertain. V shed 6 bases and J shed 7 bases, with 9 bases lying between them. The germline V gene encodes CDR1 SEHNR and CDR2 FQNEAQ (reference sequence). CDR3 size: 12 residues. CDR3 in amino acids: CASSRGGEKLFF. As DNA, the CDR3 is TGTGCCAGCAGTCGGGGAGGTGAAAAACTGTTTTTT.

This clone occurred once. The chain is built from TRBV7-8 and TRBJ2-3; maybe TRBD2 (6 bases). CDR3 length: 13 residues. The V end lost 6 bases, the J end lost 6 bases, and 13 bases lay between the germline ends. Germline loops: CDR1 SGHVS, CDR2 FQNEAQ. In DNA, the CDR3 is TGTGCCAGCAGTTACGGGAGTGGGGATACGCAGTATTTT. Its protein is CASSYGSGDTQYF.

This clone was found once. V gene TRBV4-1 combines with J gene TRBJ2-1, with D possibly matching TRBD1 (5 bases). Germline V gives CDR1 MGHRA, CDR2 YSYEKL. This CDR3 has 15 amino acids. With 7 bases removed from V and 1 base from J, the gap between germline ends came to 14 bases. Here the CDR3 reads CASTMGQGSYNEQFF. CDR3 sequence (DNA): TGCGCCAGCACCATGGGCCAGGGTTCCTACAATGAGCAGTTCTTC.

The chain couples TRBV28 to TRBJ1-2, with D possibly TRBD1 on 6 matching bases. This CDR3 region has 13 residues. Germline loops: CDR1 MDHEN, CDR2 SYDVKM. V lost 3 bases and J 4 bases, leaving 9 bases between the germline ends. Written as DNA, the CDR3 is TGTGCCAGCAGTTTGGACAGTTCCTATGGCTACACCTTC. It is translated as CASSLDSSYGYTF.

The CDR3 DNA sequence: TGCGCCAGCAGCCAAGTAGCTTCAGATACGCAGTATTTT. Protein product: CASSQVASDTQYF. The rearrangement joins TRBV4-3 to TRBJ2-3; D is ambiguous. CDR1 is LGHNA and CDR2 is YSLEER in the germline V gene. With 1 base removed from V and 4 bases from J, the gap between germline ends came to 6 bases. The CDR3 loop spans 13 amino acids.

V is TRBV2 and J is TRBJ1-1, with D uncertain. Germline CDR1 SNHLY, CDR2 FYNNEI. V was clipped by 9 bases and J by 1 base, with 6 bases between them. The CDR3 length is 11 residues. CDR3: CARQWNTEAFF. CDR3 coding DNA: TGTGCCAGACAGTGGAACACTGAAGCTTTCTTT.

The chain links TRBV18 to TRBJ1-2; TRBD1 matches 7 bases. This CDR3 is built from 14 residues. Trimming took 5 bases from V and 8 from J; bases not matched to a gene: 11. Per germline, CDR1 KGHSH and CDR2 LQKENI. The CDR3 DNA reads as TGTGCCAGCTCAAGAGACAGGGAATCCTCGGGCTACACCTTC. Amino acids: CASSRDRESSGYTF. Complete variable domain (other parts from reference TRBV18 and TRBJ1-2): NAGVMQNPRHLVRRRGQEARLRCSPMKGHSHVYWYRQLPEEGLKFMVYLQKENIIDESGMPKERFSAEFPKEGPSILRIQQVVRGDSAAYFCASSRDRESSGYTFGSGTRLTVV.

This clone was observed a few times. DNA for the CDR3: TGTGCCAGCAGTTCCACGACAGGGGGACCTGGAAACACCATATATTTT. Translated, it gives CASSSTTGGPGNTIYF. The chain employs TRBV27 and TRBJ1-3, with 9 bases aligning to TRBD1. The J segment lost 2 bases and the V segment lost 4 bases, leaving 6 bases of the junction unmatched. The CDR3 is made up of 16 amino acids. Germline values: CDR1 MNHEY, CDR2 SMNVEV (reference sequence).

The count of this clone is one. The CDR3 region has the DNA TGTGCCAGCAGTGCTTCAGGGGGCGGTGAGCAGTTCTTC. Protein product: CASSASGGGEQFF. The V call is TRBV6-2 or TRBV6-3, the J call TRBJ2-1; TRBD1 aligns across 8 bases. The V gene end was trimmed by 5 bases and the J gene end by 9 bases; junction bases not matched to a gene: 6. The CDR3 spans 13 residues. From germline, CDR1 is MNHEY and CDR2 SVGEGT.

The chain employs TRBV29-1 and TRBJ2-7; D possibly corresponds to TRBD2 (6 bases). CDR3 length: 13 amino acids. The V gene lost 1 base and the J gene lost 2 bases, with 9 bases spanning the gap. The germline gives CDR1 SQVTM, CDR2 ANQGSEA. The CDR3 bases are TGCAGCGTTGAAGGGGACTTCGCCTACGAGCAGTACTTC. Amino acids: CSVEGDFAYEQYF.

This chain links TRBV5-1 with TRBJ1-4, with TRBD1 matching 8 bases. The germline CDR1 and CDR2 sequences are SGHRS and YFSETQ. V lost 1 base and J lost 10; bases outside the gene matches: 9. The CDR3 runs to 15 residues. For the CDR3, the DNA is TGCGCCAGCAGCTTGATGGAACAGGGGGAGGTAAAACTGTTTTTT. Its translation is CASSLMEQGEVKLFF.

This chain uses TRBV6-5 with TRBJ1-6; weak D call: TRBD1 (5 bases). The CDR3 has 15 residues. Trimming shortened V by 4 bases and J by 7 bases, and 14 bases separated the two germline ends. Germline CDR1 reads MNHEY; CDR2 reads SVGAGI. This chain's CDR3 is CASSWRVEGNSPLHF. The CDR3 DNA is TGTGCCAGCAGTTGGAGGGTTGAGGGGAATTCACCCCTCCACTTT.

The chain combines TRBV12-3 or TRBV12-4 with TRBJ2-5; D possibly corresponds to TRBD2 (5 bases). V lost 4 bases to trimming and J lost 9 bases, with 9 bases between them. The CDR3 runs 11 residues. The CDR3 is CASSSRAAQYF. The CDR3 region has the DNA TGTGCCAGCAGTTCGAGAGCGGCCCAGTACTTC.

The chain recombines TRBV30 with TRBJ1-1; D call uncertain. Germline V gene data show CDR1 as GTSNPN and CDR2 as SVGIG (reference sequence). This CDR3 has 13 amino acids. V was shortened by 3 bases and J by 0 bases, with 8 bases between the two germline ends. Here the CDR3 reads CAWSAQVNTEAFF. Here the CDR3 DNA reads TGTGCCTGGAGCGCTCAGGTGAACACTGAAGCTTTCTTT.

Notes on this clone: Other DNA sequences from this sample encode an identical CDR3 as well. The chain combines TRBV7-9 with TRBJ1-2; D may be TRBD1 (6 bases). Looked up from germline, CDR1 is SEHNR and CDR2 is FQNEAQ (reference sequence). The germline V and J ends were trimmed by 5 bases and 2 bases, with 9 bases remaining between them. The CDR3 is 13 amino acids. The DNA for the CDR3 is TGTGCCAGCAGCCTGGACAGCAACTATGGCTACACCTTC. Amino acids: CASSLDSNYGYTF.